Below, 27 T cell receptor beta chains from the same sample are listed, as sequenced in a study of Tregs in tolerant kidney transplant recipients. Mixed chimerism was transient after nonmyeloablative marrow transplants from related graft donors. The data were produced by immunoSEQ multiplex PCR, yet TCRdb's version contains in-frame clones alone and is incomplete. Of roughly 80,000 clones detected, around 90% appear once; the ten largest clones hold 1.5% to 2%. Sequencing used CD4+ T cells from blood (PBMCs), obtained 24 months after the transplant. The receptors were sampled from a human patient who received a combined kidney and bone marrow transplant. These T cells may partly come from the graft donor.

V gene TRBV4-3 combines with J gene TRBJ2-7; D is perhaps TRBD1 (9 bases). CDR1 LGHNA and CDR2 YSLEER come from the germline V gene. Trimming took off 6 bases at V and 6 bases at J, with 30 bases between the two ends. The CDR3 consists of 18 residues. The CDR3 protein is CASSNRGRRDSGMAEQYF. For the CDR3, the DNA is TGCGCCAGCAGTAACAGGGGGCGAAGGGATAGCGGGATGGCCGAGCAGTACTTC.

The chain joins TRBV12-5 to TRBJ1-1; D possibly corresponds to TRBD1 (6 bases). Trimming stripped 5 bases from V and 0 bases from J, with 13 bases between. Germline lookup yields CDR1 LGHNT and CDR2 FRNRAP. The CDR3 runs to 15 residues. Here the CDR3 DNA reads TGTGCTAGTGGTCCGGGACAAGACATGAACACTGAAGCTTTCTTT. It encodes CASGPGQDMNTEAFF.

This clone was observed a single time. The V gene is TRBV4-1, the J gene TRBJ1-1; D gene unclear. This CDR3 has 15 amino acids. V was clipped by 3 bases and J by 0 bases, with 11 bases between them. The germline CDR1 and CDR2 sequences are MGHRA and YSYEKL. Written as DNA, the CDR3 is TGCGCCAGCAGCCAGGTACAGCTACTGAACACTGAAGCTTTCTTT. It encodes CASSQVQLLNTEAFF.

The rearrangement links TRBV5-1 to TRBJ2-1; unclear D gene. V was cut by 6 bases and J by 4 bases, with 17 bases left in between. There are 15 residues in the CDR3. Germline V gene data show CDR1 as SGHRS and CDR2 as YFSETQ. CDR3 amino acids: CASTLSGDSYNEQFF. The DNA of the CDR3 is TGCGCCAGCACCTTATCCGGAGACTCTTACAATGAGCAGTTCTTC.

This chain connects TRBV7-8 to TRBJ1-1, with D possibly being TRBD1 (5 bases). The V gene's germline CDR1 is SGHVS and CDR2 FQNEAQ. Trimming took off 2 bases at V and 10 bases at J, with 11 bases between the two ends. The CDR3 sequence is 12 residues long. This CDR3 reads CASSLRGKRAFF. The CDR3 nucleotides read TGTGCCAGCAGCTTAAGGGGAAAGAGAGCTTTCTTT.

The rearrangement joins TRBV5-1 to TRBJ2-3, with D tentatively TRBD1 (5 bases). V lost 0 bases and J lost 2, with 7 bases in between. The CDR3 is 14 amino acids. The germline V gene has CDR1 SGHRS and CDR2 YFSETQ. The DNA for the CDR3 is TGCGCCAGCAGCTTGGGGGGCAACACAGATACGCAGTATTTT. Its translation is CASSLGGNTDTQYF.

For this clone: The junction departs from germline at one end; a sequencing error may be responsible. This rearrangement joins TRBV7-2 to TRBJ1-2; D is ambiguous. Looked up from germline, CDR1 is SGHTA and CDR2 is FQGNSA. This CDR3 has 15 residues. CDR3 bases: TGCGCCAGCAGCCGGGTCTTAGCCGGTAACTATGGCTACACCTTC. Amino acid sequence: CASSRVLAGNYGYTF.

The J gene is TRBJ2-1, the V gene TRBV20-1; no reliable D call. Trimming removed 5 bases from V and 9 bases from J, with 11 bases in between. Germline-derived CDR1 and CDR2 are DFQATT and SNEGSKA (reference sequence). The CDR3 runs 11 residues. CDR3 residues: CSAGKRSEQFF. As DNA, the CDR3 is TGCAGTGCTGGTAAGAGGAGTGAGCAGTTCTTC.

The chain combines TRBV7-8 with TRBJ2-5, with 7 bases that match TRBD1. V dropped 1 base and J dropped 3; count of bases not matched to a gene: 5. This CDR3 is 15 amino acids long. The V gene's germline CDR1 is SGHVS and CDR2 FQNEAQ. CDR3 sequence reads: CASSLVPGGEETQYF. The CDR3 bases are TGTGCCAGCAGCTTAGTTCCAGGGGGAGAAGAGACCCAGTACTTC. Combining the CDR3 with reference TRBV7-8 and TRBJ2-5 gives the whole variable domain GAGVSQSPRYKVAKRGQDVALRCDPISGHVSLFWYQQALGQGPEFLTYFQNEAQLDKSGLPSDRFFAERPEGSVSTLKIQRTQQEDSAVYLCASSLVPGGEETQYFGPGTRLLVL.

The sample holds one count of this clone. The gene calls are TRBV7-2 and TRBJ2-1; TRBD1 matches 7 bases. The germline V gene encodes CDR1 SGHTA and CDR2 FQGNSA. Trimming took 6 bases from V and 5 from J; bases not matched to a gene: 10. The CDR3 covers 15 residues. The CDR3 DNA follows: TGTGCCAGCAGTTTTCGCAGACAGGGAAACAATGAGCAGTTCTTC. Translation: CASSFRRQGNNEQFF.

This chain connects TRBV6-5 to TRBJ1-5; 8 bases are a match to TRBD1. Looked up from germline, CDR1 is MNHEY and CDR2 is SVGAGI. Trimming took 6 bases from V and 2 from J; bases not matched to a gene: 3. The CDR3 contains 14 residues. The CDR3 region is CASRTGGGNQPQHF. Here the CDR3 DNA reads TGTGCCAGCAGAACAGGGGGTGGCAATCAGCCCCAGCATTTT.

This sequence joins TRBV10-3 and TRBJ2-7; TRBD2 aligns across 9 bases. The germline V gene has CDR1 ENHRY and CDR2 SYGVKD. V trimming: 8 bases; J trimming: 2 bases; junction bases outside the gene matches: 10. The CDR3 loop spans 15 amino acids. CDR3 coding DNA: TGTGCCATCTTGAGGTCTGGCGGGAGGGCCTACGAGCAGTACTTC. Protein sequence: CAILRSGGRAYEQYF.

The rearrangement joins TRBV6-5 to TRBJ1-2, with D perhaps TRBD1 (6 bases). Germline CDR1 and CDR2: MNHEY and SVGAGI. CDR3 length equals 15 residues. V shed 10 bases and J shed 4 bases, with 22 bases lying between them. The CDR3 reads CATAGVRGYSYGYTF. The DNA of the CDR3 is TGTGCCACGGCGGGCGTCAGGGGTTATAGCTATGGCTACACCTTC.

The CDR3, as DNA: TGCGCCAGCAGTGAGGTTGGCAGGGGGCGTGAAAAACTGTTTTTT. The encoded protein is CASSEVGRGREKLFF. The gene calls are TRBV10-1 and TRBJ1-4; 8 positions agree with TRBD1. With 2 bases clipped from V and 7 bases from J, the junction kept 6 bases outside the gene matches. The CDR3 loop spans 15 amino acids. Germline V lookup: CDR1 WNHNN, CDR2 SYGVQD (reference sequence).

The chain recombines TRBV4-1 with TRBJ2-7, with TRBD1 matching 8 bases. Losses at the gene ends were 4 bases for V and 0 bases for J; bases not matched to a gene: 5. This CDR3 is 15 amino acids long. Germline V gives CDR1 MGHRA, CDR2 YSYEKL. As DNA, the CDR3 is TGCGCCAGCAGCCTCACACAGGGGGGCTCCTACGAGCAGTACTTC. Translating it yields CASSLTQGGSYEQYF.

This sequence joins TRBV7-2 and TRBJ2-7; D perhaps matches TRBD1 (6 bases). V lost 5 bases and J 2 bases, leaving 16 bases between the germline ends. This CDR3 has 15 residues. CDR1 and CDR2 (germline): SGHTA, FQGNSA. CDR3 DNA: TGTGCCAGCAGCGCTCAGACAGGAACTCCCTACGAGCAGTACTTC. This codes for CASSAQTGTPYEQYF.

CDR3 sequence reads: CASSQDWRAITDTQYF. Written as DNA, the CDR3 is TGCGCCAGCAGCCAAGATTGGAGGGCGATCACAGATACGCAGTATTTT. The chain couples TRBV4-1 to TRBJ2-3; a weak D match, TRBD2 (6 bases). The CDR3 sequence is 16 residues long. Looked up from germline, CDR1 is MGHRA and CDR2 is YSYEKL. With 0 bases removed from V and 2 bases from J, the gap between germline ends came to 12 bases.

The chain carries TRBV27 and TRBJ1-2, with 7 nucleotides matching TRBD1. The V gene's germline CDR1 is MNHEY and CDR2 SMNVEV (reference sequence). The CDR3 contains 18 residues. V gave up 1 base and J gave up 7 bases; unmatched junction bases: 18. The CDR3 protein is CASSLFGVSQGGTFGYTF. The CDR3 DNA reads TGTGCCAGCAGTTTATTCGGGGTGAGCCAGGGGGGAACCTTTGGCTACACCTTC.

The V and J genes are TRBV4-3 and TRBJ2-5; D is possibly TRBD2 (5 bases). CDR3 length equals 15 residues. V dropped 0 bases and J dropped 1 base, with 9 bases sitting between them. Germline CDR1 LGHNA, CDR2 YSLEER. The DNA of the CDR3 is TGCGCCAGCAGCCAAGACCTAGCCCCCCAAGAGACCCAGTACTTC. It yields the protein CASSQDLAPQETQYF.

The chain combines TRBV10-3 with TRBJ2-1; D not certain. Germline V gene lookup returns CDR1 ENHRY and CDR2 SYGVKD. V gave up 0 bases and J gave up 9 bases, with 9 bases separating them. The CDR3 consists of 13 residues. The CDR3 loop reads CAISESNLSEQFF. As DNA, the CDR3 is TGTGCCATCAGTGAGTCGAATCTTAGTGAGCAGTTCTTC.

The J gene is TRBJ2-5, the V gene TRBV12-5, with 9 bases aligning to TRBD1. Germline CDR1 and CDR2: LGHNT and FRNRAP. This CDR3 region has 14 residues. Trimming took 5 bases from V and 2 from J; bases not matched to a gene: 3. The CDR3 coding sequence is TGTGCTAGTGGTCTGGGGACAGGGCAAGAGACCCAGTACTTC. It encodes CASGLGTGQETQYF.

V gene TRBV9 combines with J gene TRBJ2-3; TRBD1 matches 9 bases. The germline gives CDR1 SGDLS, CDR2 YYNGEE. V lost 0 bases to trimming and J lost 6 bases; unmatched junction nucleotides: 14. The CDR3 sequence is 18 residues long. CDR3 residues: CASSVAPGQGNGFDTQYF. CDR3 bases: TGTGCCAGCAGCGTAGCCCCGGGACAGGGAAATGGGTTTGATACGCAGTATTTT.

J is TRBJ1-2 and V is TRBV19, with a possible D match to TRBD1 (6 bases). Between the trimmed V and J ends, which lost 6 bases and 4 bases, there was a span of 12 bases. Per germline, CDR1 LNHDA and CDR2 SQIVND (reference sequence). The CDR3 extends over 13 amino acids. Written as DNA, the CDR3 is TGTGCCAGTAGGGGGGCGCCCGTCTATGGCTACACCTTC. Its translation is CASRGAPVYGYTF.

This clone was seen a handful of times. This chain uses TRBV7-2 with TRBJ1-1, with 9 bases fitting TRBD1. Trimming cost V 5 bases and J 4 bases; bases outside gene matches: 5. In germline, CDR1 is SGHTA, CDR2 FQGNSA. The CDR3 covers 14 residues. CDR3 sequence: CASSPTTGGTEAFF. DNA for the CDR3: TGTGCCAGCAGCCCGACGACAGGGGGCACTGAAGCTTTCTTT.

The chain uses TRBV7-2 and TRBJ1-6; the D is unclear. V was cut by 5 bases and J by 11 bases, with 16 bases left in between. CDR1 and CDR2 (germline): SGHTA, FQGNSA. This CDR3 has 14 amino acids. The CDR3 here is CASSPSWGGTPLHF. The CDR3 nucleotides are TGTGCCAGCAGCCCCTCTTGGGGAGGAACACCCCTCCACTTT.

This rearrangement joins TRBV27 to TRBJ1-5, with 8 bases identical to TRBD1. The germline gives CDR1 MNHEY, CDR2 SMNVEV (reference sequence). The CDR3 loop spans 14 amino acids. Trimming removed 3 bases from V and 7 bases from J; junction bases left unmatched: 5. The CDR3 protein is CASSFGQGRQPQHF. The CDR3 nucleotides are TGTGCCAGCAGTTTCGGACAGGGAAGACAGCCCCAGCATTTT.

This clone appeared a few times. It is unclear where the CDR3 begins or ends on the DNA, so no DNA is shown, and the CDR3 is as TCRdb lists it. This rearrangement joins TRBV29-1 to TRBJ1-4. The CDR3 is 12 residues long, ends included. Germline V gene sequence: CDR1 SQVTM, CDR2 ANQGSEA. The chain's CDR3 is CSVSSHGKNCFF.